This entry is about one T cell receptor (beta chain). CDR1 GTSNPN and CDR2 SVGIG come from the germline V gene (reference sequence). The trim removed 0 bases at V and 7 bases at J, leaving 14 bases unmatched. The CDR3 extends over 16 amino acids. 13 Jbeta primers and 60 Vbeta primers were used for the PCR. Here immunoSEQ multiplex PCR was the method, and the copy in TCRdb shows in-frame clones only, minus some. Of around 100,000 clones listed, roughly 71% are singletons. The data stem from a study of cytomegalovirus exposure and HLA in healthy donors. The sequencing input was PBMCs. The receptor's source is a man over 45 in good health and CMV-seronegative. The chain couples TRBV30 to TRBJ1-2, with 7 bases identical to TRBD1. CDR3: CAWSVSATGHIGGYTF. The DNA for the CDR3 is TGTGCCTGGAGTGTCTCCGCGACAGGGCACATAGGTGGCTACACCTTC.